The entry that follows covers one TCR beta chain sequence. The antigen remains undetermined. TCRdb passed the reads through MiXCR, listing each CDR3 protein once. Among around 770,000 distinct CDR3 sequences listed, roughly 28% were seen once. This record comes from a study of T cell repertoires in cytomegalovirus infection. This CDR3 contains 13 residues. Trimming shortened V by 5 bases and J by 7 bases, and 15 bases separated the two germline ends. CDR1 is SGHDT and CDR2 is YYEEEE in the germline V gene. Study findings and constraints: Identification of carriers of CMV plus the relevant HLA was performed using cumulative public TCR beta family frequency.

The chain employs TRBV5-6 and TRBJ1-2, with D tentatively TRBD1 (5 bases). This sequence originates from a human donor in good health (CMV status not recorded). Some clones in this sample may be carry-over from other donors' samples. The material sequenced was cultured CD8+ T cells from PBMCs, taken from culture after CMV antigen stimulation. Here the CDR3 DNA reads TGTGCCAGCAGGGGCAGGCAGGGTGGTGGCTACACCTTC. Translated, it gives CASRGRQGGGYTF.